The next 14 T cell receptor beta chains were all read from a single sample in a study of T cell changes during pregnancy in multiple sclerosis. Method: immunoSEQ multiplex PCR; TCRdb's copy keeps in-frame clones and lacks some. This sample carries some 74,000 clones, approximately 92% of them seen once, and the ten largest clones take about 2.2%. The sequenced sample was peripheral blood, obtained before pregnancy. The receptor set was obtained from a female donor with multiple sclerosis, enrolled in a pregnancy study.

The chain has TRBV18 and TRBJ1-2; 7 bases are a match to TRBD1. V trimming: 2 bases; J trimming: 6 bases; junction bases outside the gene matches: 15. Germline V gene sequence: CDR1 KGHSH, CDR2 LQKENI. CDR3 length equals 17 residues. CDR3 region: CASSPGQAISAWDGYTF. The CDR3 coding sequence is TGTGCCAGCTCACCAGGACAGGCCATATCCGCTTGGGATGGCTACACCTTC.

This chain joins TRBV4-1 and TRBJ1-1, with D unclear. Germline V CDR1 and CDR2: MGHRA, YSYEKL. Deletions cut 4 bases from V and 1 base from J, with 16 bases between. This CDR3 region has 16 residues. CDR3 loop: CASSPPGGVENTEAFF. The CDR3 nucleotides are TGCGCCAGCAGCCCTCCCGGCGGGGTCGAGAACACTGAAGCTTTCTTT.

The chain uses TRBV19 and TRBJ1-1; no clear D gene. V was trimmed by 0 bases and J by 2 bases, leaving 10 bases between them. This CDR3 spans 15 amino acids. CDR1 LNHDA and CDR2 SQIVND come from the germline V gene (reference sequence). CDR3: CASSIDRDINTEAFF. CDR3 sequence (DNA): TGTGCCAGTAGTATAGATCGAGACATAAACACTGAAGCTTTCTTT.

The chain carries TRBV6-4 and TRBJ2-2; the D gene is possibly TRBD1 (6 bases). V lost 0 bases and J lost 3, with 11 bases in between. This CDR3 is built from 16 residues. Germline values: CDR1 MRHNA, CDR2 SNTAGT. CDR3 DNA: TGTGCCAGCAGTGACTCGAGACAGGTGGACACCGGGGAGCTGTTTTTT. Protein product: CASSDSRQVDTGELFF.

The chain couples TRBV27 to TRBJ2-1, with D tentatively TRBD2 (6 bases). The V end lost 3 bases, the J end lost 9 bases, and 12 bases lay between the germline ends. There are 13 residues in the CDR3. Germline loops: CDR1 MNHEY, CDR2 SMNVEV (reference sequence). This CDR3 reads CASSFGAGSEQFF. The CDR3 DNA reads TGTGCCAGCAGTTTTGGGGCGGGATCTGAGCAGTTCTTC.

J is TRBJ2-1 and V is TRBV12-5; D possibly corresponds to TRBD1 (5 bases). The V end lost 6 bases, the J end lost 4 bases, and 13 bases lay between the germline ends. Looked up from germline, CDR1 is LGHNT and CDR2 is FRNRAP. This CDR3 comprises 14 residues. CDR3 coding DNA: TGTGCTAGTGGCCTACAGGAGCTTTACAATGAGCAGTTCTTC. Protein: CASGLQELYNEQFF.

The chain joins TRBV7-2 to TRBJ2-2; D possibly corresponds to TRBD2 (6 bases). Trimming pared 5 bases from V and 6 bases from J, leaving 16 bases between. The CDR3 runs 15 residues. CDR1 and CDR2 from the germline V gene are SGHTA and FQGNSA. In DNA, the CDR3 is TGTGCCAGCAGCCCCCTGCCGGGAGTTGCCGGGGAGCTGTTTTTT. It is translated as CASSPLPGVAGELFF. Supplemented by reference TRBV7-2 and TRBJ2-2, the full variable domain reads GAGVSQSPSNKVTEKGKDVELRCDPISGHTALYWYRQSLGQGLEFLIYFQGNSAPDKSGLPSDRFSAERTGGSVSTLTIQRTQQEDSAVYLCASSPLPGVAGELFFGEGSRLTVL.

The chain is built from TRBV19 and TRBJ2-5; TRBD1 agrees at 8 bases. From germline, CDR1 is LNHDA and CDR2 SQIVND (reference sequence). V was clipped by 5 bases and J by 5 bases; unmatched bases: 7. The CDR3 runs 14 residues. In DNA form, the CDR3 reads TGTGCCAGTAGTCCCCGGACAGGGTTGGAGACCCAGTACTTC. Translated: CASSPRTGLETQYF.

The chain has TRBV5-5 and TRBJ2-5; 7 positions agree with TRBD2. The CDR3 is 15 residues long. Germline assignment: CDR1 SGHKS and CDR2 YYEKEE (reference sequence). V trimming: 4 bases; J trimming: 4 bases; junction bases outside the gene matches: 10. Here the CDR3 reads CASSGVRGSGETQYF. The CDR3 region has the DNA TGTGCCAGCAGCGGGGTGCGGGGGAGTGGAGAGACCCAGTACTTC.

The chain recombines TRBV15 with TRBJ2-7; TRBD2 agrees at 8 bases. After removal of 1 base from V and 0 bases from J, the junction contained 11 bases not matched to a gene. This CDR3 comprises 18 residues. From germline, CDR1 is LNHNV and CDR2 YYDKDF (reference sequence). The CDR3 region is CATSRGPKTSGPSYEQYF. Here the CDR3 DNA reads TGTGCCACCAGCAGAGGTCCCAAAACTAGCGGACCCTCCTACGAGCAGTACTTC. Variable domain in full (rest from reference TRBV15 and TRBJ2-7): DAMVIQNPRYQVTQFGKPVTLSCSQTLNHNVMYWYQQKSSQAPKLLFHYYDKDFNNEADTPDNFQSRRPNTSFCFLDIRSPGLGDTAMYLCATSRGPKTSGPSYEQYFGPGTRLTVT.

As DNA, the CDR3 is TGTGCCGGACGGGATACAGGGTATATCGAGCAGTTCTTC. Amino acids: CAGRDTGYIEQFF. This sequence joins TRBV5-4 and TRBJ2-1; D may be TRBD1 (6 bases). The length of the CDR3 is 13 residues. Trimming shortened V by 10 bases and J by 10 bases, and 21 bases separated the two germline ends. Per the germline V gene, CDR1 is SGHNT and CDR2 is YYREEE (reference sequence). Full variable domain (remainder filled in from reference TRBV5-4 and TRBJ2-1): ETGVTQSPTHLIKTRGQQVTLRCSSQSGHNTVSWYQQALGQGPQFIFQYYREEENGRGNFPPRFSGLQFPNYSSELNVNALELDDSALYLCAGRDTGYIEQFFGPGTRLTVL.

This clone was seen a handful of times. The V call is TRBV5-5, the J call TRBJ1-5; TRBD1 agrees at 11 bases. With V trimmed by 4 bases and J by 9 bases, 12 bases remained unmatched. The V gene's germline CDR1 is SGHKS and CDR2 YYEKEE (reference sequence). This CDR3 has 16 amino acids. For the CDR3, the DNA is TGTGCCAGCAGCCACGGGACAGGGGGAGGTCGAGGGCCCCAGCATTTT. This codes for CASSHGTGGGRGPQHF. Full variable domain (rest looked up from reference TRBV5-5 and TRBJ1-5): DAGVTQSPTHLIKTRGQQVTLRCSPISGHKSVSWYQQVLGQGPQFIFQYYEKEERGRGNFPDRFSARQFPNYSSELNVNALLLGDSALYLCASSHGTGGGRGPQHFGDGTRLSIL.

The V call is TRBV30, the J call TRBJ2-7; tentative D call: TRBD1 (6 bases). This CDR3 has 14 amino acids. In germline, CDR1 is GTSNPN, CDR2 SVGIG (reference sequence). Trimming left V 6 bases short and J 3 bases short, with 18 bases between. CDR3 sequence: CACVFVGHHYEQYF. The CDR3 DNA reads as TGTGCCTGCGTTTTCGTGGGACACCACTACGAGCAGTACTTC.

This clone was recorded only once. The V and J genes are TRBV19 and TRBJ1-1, with 7 bases fitting TRBD1. V lost 5 bases to trimming and J lost 3 bases; unmatched junction nucleotides: 3. This CDR3 has 13 residues. Germline V gives CDR1 LNHDA, CDR2 SQIVND (reference sequence). The chain's CDR3 is CASSSTGYTEAFF. In DNA, the CDR3 is TGTGCCAGTAGTTCGACAGGGTACACTGAAGCTTTCTTT.